This T cell receptor beta chain was captured in a study of shared clonotypes between healthy human individuals. Across the study: Donor ages ranged 18 to 49 years: a couple of women, a few men.

Sequencing used immunoSEQ multiplex PCR; TCRdb keeps in-frame clones, though not all of them. The table lists roughly 2,000,000 clones, about 95% of them singletons. The germline V and J ends were trimmed by 2 bases and 2 bases, with 12 bases remaining between them. CDR1 is MNHNS and CDR2 is SASEGT in the germline V gene. The CDR3 contains 15 residues. As regards this clone: What it binds is unknown.

Findings and limits, study-wide: Even with large depth, rarefaction showed that sorted-subset sequencing was incomplete.

Naive CD8 cells lacked CD45RO and underwent positive selection for CCR7, leaving out terminally differentiated effector memory CD45RA+ cells. The receptor was derived from a young man in good health. The rearrangement uses TRBV6-1 and TRBJ2-5; D remains ambiguous. Material for sequencing was naive CD8+ T cells sorted from blood. CDR3 residues: CASSETPPVQETQYF. The CDR3 DNA is TGTGCCAGCAGTGAAACTCCACCGGTACAAGAGACCCAGTACTTC.